This T cell receptor beta chain is drawn from a study of shared clonotypes between healthy human individuals. Whole-study results and caveats: Shared clonotypes: 4.5% to 6% naive CD4, around 3.5% naive CD8, 2.3% memory CD4, about 0.41% memory CD8.

V lost 2 bases, J lost 4 bases, and 11 bases lay in between. The CDR3 runs 14 residues. From germline, CDR1 is MDHEN and CDR2 SYDVKM. In the original processing: With immunoSEQ giving junction-only sequences and no quality scores, filtering differed. TCRdb's copy holds only in-frame clones and misses some; the assay was immunoSEQ multiplex PCR. V, J and clone size were drawn from that table, and D and trimming were deduced from the DNA. The repertoire consists of roughly 220,000 clones, with approximately 70% occurring once and the leading ten covering more than 9.5%. The table lists this clone with a count of one. Antigen unknown.

The sequence came from a young man in good health. This chain joins TRBV28 and TRBJ2-5, with D perhaps TRBD2 (6 bases). Sequences were obtained from memory CD4+ T cells sorted from blood. Regarding subset: CD45RA-negative fraction. In nucleotides, the CDR3 is TGTGCCAGCAGTTTAAACGGCGGGATAGAGACCCAGTACTTC. Translating gives CASSLNGGIETQYF. The variable domain in full, with the rest retrieved from reference TRBV28 and TRBJ2-5, is DVKVTQSSRYLVKRTGEKVFLECVQDMDHENMFWYRQDPGLGLRLIYFSYDVKMKEKGDIPEGYSVSREKKERFSLILESASTNQTSMYLCASSLNGGIETQYFGPGTRLLVL.